The entry below describes one TCR beta chain. Its target is unknown. The data were taken from a study of cytomegalovirus exposure and HLA in healthy donors. Notes on the study in general: DRB1 had the most TCR associations and HLA-C the fewest, a later analysis found, with rates varying by HLA locus.

Healthy bone marrow donors made up the cohort. The PCR was carried out with 60 Vbeta primers and 13 Jbeta primers. Sequencing was performed with immunoSEQ multiplex PCR; in TCRdb, only in-frame clones are kept and a portion is missing. The data hold approximately 150,000 clones, with more than 75% observed a single time. CDR3 length: 15 residues. CDR1 is LNHNV, CDR2 YYDKDF, per germline (reference sequence). V was clipped by 1 base and J by 1 base; unmatched bases: 0. The clonotype was recovered from a man aged 35 to 55 in good health and CMV-seronegative. Input material: PBMCs. The V gene is TRBV15, the J gene TRBJ2-3, with TRBD1 matching over 9 bases. Here the CDR3 reads CATSRGTGGTDTQYF. The CDR3, as DNA: TGTGCCACCAGCAGAGGGACAGGGGGCACAGATACGCAGTATTTT. Looking up the rest from reference TRBV15 and TRBJ2-3 gives the full variable domain: DAMVIQNPRYQVTQFGKPVTLSCSQTLNHNVMYWYQQKSSQAPKLLFHYYDKDFNNEADTPDNFQSRRPNTSFCFLDIRSPGLGDTAMYLCATSRGTGGTDTQYFGPGTRLTVL.